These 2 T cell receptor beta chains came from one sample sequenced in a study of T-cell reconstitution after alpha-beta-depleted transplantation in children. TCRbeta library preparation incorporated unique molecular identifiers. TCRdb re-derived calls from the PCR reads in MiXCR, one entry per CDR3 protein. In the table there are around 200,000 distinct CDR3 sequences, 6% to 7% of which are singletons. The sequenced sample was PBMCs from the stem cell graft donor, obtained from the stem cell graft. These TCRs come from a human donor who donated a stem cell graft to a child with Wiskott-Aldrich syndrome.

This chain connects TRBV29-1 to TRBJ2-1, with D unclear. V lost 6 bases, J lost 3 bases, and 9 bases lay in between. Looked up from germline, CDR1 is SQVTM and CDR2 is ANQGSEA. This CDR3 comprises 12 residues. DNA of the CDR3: TGCAGCGTGACGGCCCTCTACAATGAGCAGTTCTTC. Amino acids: CSVTALYNEQFF.

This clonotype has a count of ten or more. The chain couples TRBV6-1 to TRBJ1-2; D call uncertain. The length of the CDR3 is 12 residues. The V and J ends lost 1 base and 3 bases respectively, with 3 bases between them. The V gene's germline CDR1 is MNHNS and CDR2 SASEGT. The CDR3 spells CASSEGDYGYTF. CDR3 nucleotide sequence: TGTGCCAGCAGTGAAGGGGACTATGGCTACACCTTC.